The 19 T cell receptor beta chains below were found in one sample sequenced in a study of T-cell memory formation after mild COVID-19. A single record per CDR3 protein comes from TCRdb applying MiXCR to the 5' RACE reads. The sample has under 200,000 distinct CDR3 sequences; 10% to 15% are singletons. Sequencing input: PBMCs or a T cell subset sorted from them (not recorded which). These TCRs come from a man between 18 and 35 years old who had mild COVID-19 (a few samples of this study predate the infection). Cell type and time point are not known.

V and J are TRBV7-3 and TRBJ2-5; TRBD2 aligns across 16 bases. Germline V gene lookup returns CDR1 SGHTA and CDR2 FQGTGA. The V and J ends lost 5 bases and 4 bases, in that order; junction bases with no gene match: 7. The CDR3 covers 17 residues. The CDR3 spells CASSPIGTSGGGETQYF. The CDR3 DNA reads as TGTGCCAGCAGCCCGATCGGGACTAGCGGGGGGGGAGAGACCCAGTACTTC.

This clonotype was seen more than once but under ten times. The V call is TRBV12-3 or TRBV12-4, the J call TRBJ1-3; D possibly corresponds to TRBD1 (5 bases). The CDR3 covers 13 residues. Trimming pared 3 bases from V and 4 bases from J, leaving 7 bases between. The CDR3 is CASSFRQGNTIYF. CDR3 bases: TGTGCCAGCAGTTTCAGACAGGGAAACACCATATATTTT.

The gene calls are TRBV7-3 and TRBJ2-2; TRBD2 aligns across 7 bases. This CDR3 is built from 14 residues. Trimming removed 9 bases from V and 6 bases from J; junction bases left unmatched: 10. Germline V gene sequence: CDR1 SGHTA, CDR2 FQGTGA. The CDR3 loop reads CASKPTSIAGELFF. As DNA, the CDR3 is TGTGCCAGTAAGCCGACTAGCATCGCCGGGGAGCTGTTTTTT.

This clonotype has at least ten counts. The J gene is TRBJ2-1, the V gene TRBV12-3 or TRBV12-4; 8 bases line up with TRBD1. Trimming at V came to 6 bases and at J to 4 bases, leaving 5 bases not matched to a gene. There are 14 residues in the CDR3. This CDR3 reads CASSTDRDYNEQFF. The CDR3 DNA follows: TGTGCCAGCAGCACGGACAGGGATTACAATGAGCAGTTCTTC.

The sample holds a few counts of this clonotype. This chain connects TRBV6-5 to TRBJ1-5; D unclear. Between the trimmed V and J ends, which lost 6 bases and 7 bases, there was a span of 13 bases. Germline values: CDR1 MNHEY, CDR2 SVGAGI. This CDR3 contains 13 residues. CDR3 coding DNA: TGTGCCAGCAGCACCGGACTCCAGCAGCCCCAGCATTTT. It specifies CASSTGLQQPQHF.

The chain combines TRBV20-1 with TRBJ1-3; D not certain. This CDR3 is 18 amino acids long. V lost 1 base and J 0 bases, leaving 19 bases between the germline ends. Germline CDR1 and CDR2: DFQATT and SNEGSKA (reference sequence). CDR3 sequence reads: CSARGLSGPTYSGNTIYF. In DNA form, the CDR3 reads TGCAGTGCTAGAGGTCTGTCAGGACCTACCTACTCTGGAAACACCATATATTTT.

V and J are TRBV4-2 and TRBJ2-3, with no clear D. This CDR3 has 13 amino acids. V dropped 4 bases and J dropped 2 bases, with 7 bases sitting between them. Germline V lookup: CDR1 LGHNA, CDR2 YNFKEQ. DNA of the CDR3: TGTGCCAGCAGCCGCACTCCCACAGATACGCAGTATTTT. Residues: CASSRTPTDTQYF.

This clonotype was detected ten times or more. The chain combines TRBV7-2 with TRBJ1-2; D not certain. This CDR3 spans 13 amino acids. The ends were cut back, 1 base at V and 4 bases at J, with 7 bases in the middle. Germline V gene lookup returns CDR1 SGHTA and CDR2 FQGNSA. This CDR3 is CASSLGSIYGYTF. The CDR3 coding sequence is TGTGCCAGCAGCTTAGGCTCCATCTATGGCTACACCTTC.

By its share, this clonotype is medium-sized. This chain connects TRBV7-8 to TRBJ2-3; D ambiguous. Germline V gene sequence: CDR1 SGHVS, CDR2 FQNEAQ. This CDR3 spans 13 amino acids. V was cut by 2 bases and J by 1 base, with 4 bases left in between. Written as DNA, the CDR3 is TGTGCCAGCAGCTTACAGGGCACAGATACGCAGTATTTT. Its protein is CASSLQGTDTQYF. Using reference TRBV7-8 and TRBJ2-3 for the parts outside the CDR3, the full variable domain is GAGVSQSPRYKVAKRGQDVALRCDPISGHVSLFWYQQALGQGPEFLTYFQNEAQLDKSGLPSDRFFAERPEGSVSTLKIQRTQQEDSAVYLCASSLQGTDTQYFGPGTRLTVL.

This clonotype was seen many times. The chain links TRBV4-3 to TRBJ2-1; D not resolved. The CDR3 totals 15 residues. The germline CDR1 and CDR2 sequences are LGHNA and YSLEER. V was clipped by 0 bases and J by 0 bases, with 6 bases between them. CDR3 bases: TGCGCCAGCAGCCAAGAACAGAGCTCCTACAATGAGCAGTTCTTC. The encoded protein is CASSQEQSSYNEQFF.

The rearrangement links TRBV7-6 to TRBJ2-5; D remains unclear. The CDR3 length is 12 residues. Germline values: CDR1 SGHVS, CDR2 FNYEAQ. V was clipped by 5 bases and J by 4 bases, with 8 bases between them. CDR3 sequence (DNA): TGTGCCAGCAGCCACAACAGAGAGACCCAGTACTTC. Translating gives CASSHNRETQYF.

The chain links TRBV7-9 to TRBJ1-1; TRBD1 might be the D (5 bases). CDR1 and CDR2 (germline): SEHNR, FQNEAQ (reference sequence). The CDR3 covers 14 residues. V lost 1 base to trimming and J lost 4 bases, with 10 bases between them. For the CDR3, the DNA is TGTGCCAGCAGCTTAGGAGTCGGGGGCACTGAAGCTTTCTTT. Encoded protein: CASSLGVGGTEAFF.

The gene calls are TRBV6-2 or TRBV6-3 and TRBJ2-3; D ambiguous. The CDR3 sequence is 14 residues long. V shed 2 bases and J shed 4 bases, with 10 bases lying between them. Germline V gene data show CDR1 as MNHEY and CDR2 as SVGEGT. CDR3 nucleotides: TGTGCCAGCAGTTACCTGGTTTCCGCAGATACGCAGTATTTT. The encoded protein is CASSYLVSADTQYF.

The genes are TRBV20-1 and TRBJ2-5; 10 bases align to TRBD2. J gave up 1 base and V 6 bases, and 8 bases lay outside the gene matches. This CDR3 has 15 amino acids. In germline, CDR1 is DFQATT, CDR2 SNEGSKA (reference sequence). The CDR3, as DNA: TGCAGTGCGCCGGAGGCTAGCGGGGGCCAAGAGACCCAGTACTTC. Translated: CSAPEASGGQETQYF.

A few counts support this clonotype. This rearrangement joins TRBV6-5 to TRBJ2-3, with D tentatively TRBD2 (6 bases). Trimming removed 6 bases at V and 4 bases at J, with 20 bases between. The CDR3 covers 16 residues. The V gene's germline CDR1 is MNHEY and CDR2 SVGAGI. The CDR3 DNA reads as TGTGCCAGCAGAGAACTCAGTGGGCGGGGTCCAGATACGCAGTATTTT. It encodes CASRELSGRGPDTQYF.

This clonotype has at least ten counts. This chain connects TRBV5-1 to TRBJ1-4, with a possible D match to TRBD1 (6 bases). Germline V gene lookup returns CDR1 SGHRS and CDR2 YFSETQ. V was shortened by 4 bases and J by 7 bases, with 23 bases between the two germline ends. This CDR3 region has 17 residues. The chain's CDR3 is CASSPTGTPFSGEKLFF. CDR3 coding DNA: TGCGCCAGCAGCCCTACCGGGACACCATTCTCGGGTGAAAAACTGTTTTTT.

The genes are TRBV6-5 and TRBJ1-2; 9 nucleotides align to TRBD1. Germline V gene lookup returns CDR1 MNHEY and CDR2 SVGAGI. The CDR3 has 13 residues. V trimming: 8 bases; J trimming: 7 bases; junction bases outside the gene matches: 8. CDR3 nucleotides: TGTGCCAGCGCCATTGGGACAGGGAGTGGCTACACCTTC. Translating it yields CASAIGTGSGYTF.

The DNA for the CDR3 is TGTGCCAGCAACCTCCAGGGGGAAAAACTGTTTTTT. It specifies CASNLQGEKLFF. The chain carries TRBV7-9 and TRBJ1-4; perhaps TRBD1 as D (6 bases). CDR3 length equals 12 residues. V lost 7 bases and J 8 bases, leaving 11 bases between the germline ends. Germline loops: CDR1 SEHNR, CDR2 FQNEAQ (reference sequence).

V is TRBV12-3 or TRBV12-4 and J is TRBJ1-4, with D possibly TRBD1 on 6 matching bases. The CDR3 extends over 15 amino acids. V was clipped by 2 bases and J by 5 bases, with 12 bases between them. CDR3 residues: CASSLSLQGNEKLFF. The CDR3 DNA reads TGTGCCAGCAGTTTATCTTTACAGGGAAATGAAAAACTGTTTTTT.